This T cell receptor (beta chain) was sequenced during a study of response to subunit inactivated influenza vaccine. Trimming took 1 base from V and 4 from J, leaving 7 bases between them. Germline V gene lookup returns CDR1 SGHTA and CDR2 FQGNSA. CDR3 length: 13 residues. MiXCR, applied by TCRdb to the RT-PCR reads, yields one record per CDR3 protein. This table holds more than 450,000 distinct CDR3 sequences, about 11% found once. These data are also associated with another study on T cells expressing NK-cell markers. From that study: In generating TCR beta cDNA, 5'RACE template switching with UMIs was used. Sorted CD3+CD56-NKG2C+, CD3+CD56+NKG2C+ and CD3+CD56+NKG2C- T cells supplied the TCR beta repertoires. The study sequenced eight donors, seven HCMV-seropositive and one seronegative. Dominant NKG2C+ clonotypes made up about 1.0-7.0% of CD8+ T cells in several donors. Topping the CD3+CD56-NKG2C+ fraction as well were these clonotypes, in a handful of donors.

This sample comprised PBMCs from blood, obtained on the day of vaccination. The sequence came from a man in his fifties who received an inactivated influenza vaccine. V gene TRBV7-2 combines with J gene TRBJ1-2; D is unclear. The CDR3 sequence is CASSLEPTYGYTF. The CDR3 nucleotides read TGTGCCAGCAGCTTAGAACCGACCTATGGCTACACCTTC.